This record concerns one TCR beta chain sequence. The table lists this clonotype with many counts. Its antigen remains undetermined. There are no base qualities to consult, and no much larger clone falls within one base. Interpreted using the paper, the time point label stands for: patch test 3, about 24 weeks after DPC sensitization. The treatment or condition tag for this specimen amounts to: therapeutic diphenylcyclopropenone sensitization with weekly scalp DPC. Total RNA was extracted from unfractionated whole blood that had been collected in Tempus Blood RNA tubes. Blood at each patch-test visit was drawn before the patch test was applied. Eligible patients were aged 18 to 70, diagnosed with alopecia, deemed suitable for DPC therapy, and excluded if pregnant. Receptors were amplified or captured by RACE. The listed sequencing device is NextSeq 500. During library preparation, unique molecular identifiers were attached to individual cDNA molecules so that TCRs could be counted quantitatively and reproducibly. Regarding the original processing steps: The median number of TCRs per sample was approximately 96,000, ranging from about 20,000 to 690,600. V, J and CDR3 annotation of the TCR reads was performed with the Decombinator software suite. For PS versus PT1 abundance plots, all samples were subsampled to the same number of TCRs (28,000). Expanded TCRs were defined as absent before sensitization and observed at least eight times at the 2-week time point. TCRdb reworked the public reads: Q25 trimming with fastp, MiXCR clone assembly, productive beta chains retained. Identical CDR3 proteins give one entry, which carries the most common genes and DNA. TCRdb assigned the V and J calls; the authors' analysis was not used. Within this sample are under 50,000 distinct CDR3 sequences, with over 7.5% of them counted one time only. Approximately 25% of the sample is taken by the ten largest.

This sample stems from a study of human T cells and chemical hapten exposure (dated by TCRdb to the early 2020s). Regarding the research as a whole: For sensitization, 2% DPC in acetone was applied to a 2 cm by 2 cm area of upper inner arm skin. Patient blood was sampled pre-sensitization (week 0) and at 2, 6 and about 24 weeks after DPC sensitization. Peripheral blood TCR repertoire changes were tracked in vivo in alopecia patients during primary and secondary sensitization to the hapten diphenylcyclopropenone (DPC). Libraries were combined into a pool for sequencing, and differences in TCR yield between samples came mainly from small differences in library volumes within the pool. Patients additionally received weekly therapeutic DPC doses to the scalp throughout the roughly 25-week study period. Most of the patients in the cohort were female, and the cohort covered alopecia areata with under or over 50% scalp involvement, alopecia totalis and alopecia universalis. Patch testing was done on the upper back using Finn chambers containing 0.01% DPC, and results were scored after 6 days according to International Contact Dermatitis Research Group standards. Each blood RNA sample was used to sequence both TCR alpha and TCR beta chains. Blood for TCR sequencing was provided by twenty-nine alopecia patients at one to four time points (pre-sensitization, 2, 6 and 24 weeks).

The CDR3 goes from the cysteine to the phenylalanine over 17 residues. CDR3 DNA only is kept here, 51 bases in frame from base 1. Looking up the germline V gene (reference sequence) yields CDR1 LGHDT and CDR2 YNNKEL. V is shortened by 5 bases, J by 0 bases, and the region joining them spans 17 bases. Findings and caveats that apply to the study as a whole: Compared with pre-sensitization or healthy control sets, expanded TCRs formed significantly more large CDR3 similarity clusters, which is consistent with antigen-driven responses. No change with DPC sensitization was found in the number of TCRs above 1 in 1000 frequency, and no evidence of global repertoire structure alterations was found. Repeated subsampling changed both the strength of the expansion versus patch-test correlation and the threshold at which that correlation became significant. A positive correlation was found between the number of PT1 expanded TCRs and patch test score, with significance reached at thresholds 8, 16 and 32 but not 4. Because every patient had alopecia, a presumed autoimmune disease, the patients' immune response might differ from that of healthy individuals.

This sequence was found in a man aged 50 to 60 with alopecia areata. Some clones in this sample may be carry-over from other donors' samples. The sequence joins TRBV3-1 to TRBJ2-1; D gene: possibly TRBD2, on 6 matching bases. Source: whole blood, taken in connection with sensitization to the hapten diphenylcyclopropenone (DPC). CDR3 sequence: CASSERVLASSYNEQFF. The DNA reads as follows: TGTGCCAGCAGCGAGAGGGTGCTAGCGAGCTCCTACAATGAGCAGTTCTTC.